This T cell receptor beta chain derives from a study of blood T cell repertoires in COVID-19. As for the study in general: Italy, Spain and the United States were the sources of the convalescent and acute COVID-19 samples. The cDNA or gDNA used as material had been derived from T cells, B-cell-depleted T cells, or PBMCs.

Produced via immunoSEQ multiplex PCR; TCRdb's table is partial and in-frame only. The table shows about 370,000 clones, with more than 75% occurring only once. Germline values: CDR1 KGHDR, CDR2 SFDVKD. V gave up 5 bases and J gave up 5 bases, with 15 bases separating them. The CDR3 loop spans 16 amino acids. The V call is TRBV24-1, the J call TRBJ1-6; the D gene is possibly TRBD1 (6 bases). Sequenced input: peripheral blood. This sequence was found in a young woman with COVID-19, enrolled during active disease. CDR3 DNA sequence: TGTGCCACCAGTGGTTTCCGGGACACTGATAATTCACCCCTCCACTTT. Translation: CATSGFRDTDNSPLHF.